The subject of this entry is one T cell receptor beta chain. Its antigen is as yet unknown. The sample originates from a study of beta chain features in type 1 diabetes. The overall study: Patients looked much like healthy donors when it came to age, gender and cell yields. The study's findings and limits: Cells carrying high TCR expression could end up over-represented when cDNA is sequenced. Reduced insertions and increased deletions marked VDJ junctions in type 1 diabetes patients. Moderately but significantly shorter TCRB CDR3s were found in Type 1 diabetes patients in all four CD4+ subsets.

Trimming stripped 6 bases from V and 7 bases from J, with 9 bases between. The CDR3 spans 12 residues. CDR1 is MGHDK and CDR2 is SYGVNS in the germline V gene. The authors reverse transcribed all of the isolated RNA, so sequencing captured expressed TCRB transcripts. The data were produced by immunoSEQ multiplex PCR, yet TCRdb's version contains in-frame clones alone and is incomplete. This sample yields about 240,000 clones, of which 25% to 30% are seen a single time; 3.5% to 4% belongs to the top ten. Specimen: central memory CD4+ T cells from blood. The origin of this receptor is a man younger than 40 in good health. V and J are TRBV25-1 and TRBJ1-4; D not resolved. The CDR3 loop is CASRGSAEKLFF. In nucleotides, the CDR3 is TGTGCCAGCAGGGGAAGTGCTGAAAAACTGTTTTTT. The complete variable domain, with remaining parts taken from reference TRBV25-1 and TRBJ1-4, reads EADIYQTPRYLVIGTGKKITLECSQTMGHDKMYWYQQDPGMELHLIHYSYGVNSTEKGDLSSESTVSRIRTEHFPLTLESARPSHTSQYLCASRGSAEKLFFGSGTQLSVL.